A selection of T cell receptor beta chains follows, all from one sample in a study of cytotoxic CD8 clonotypes in ibrutinib-treated CLL. Some clones are missing from TCRdb's copy, which holds only in-frame ones; the method was immunoSEQ multiplex PCR. The table records 17,000 or so clones, about 64% of them present only once. The input for sequencing was PBMCs, taken after 12 months of ibrutinib treatment. These TCRs come from a human donor with chronic lymphocytic leukemia. Each CDR3 is given without its conserved first and last residue. The order of the fields is CDR3 protein, J gene, V gene.

cdr3_aa: ASSVGNEQF
j_call: TRBJ2-1
v_call: TRBV2

cdr3_aa: ASRRTSGYYEQY
j_call: TRBJ2-7
v_call: TRBV27

cdr3_aa: ASSYRGRNTEAF
j_call: TRBJ1-1
v_call: TRBV6-5

cdr3_aa: ASSLGQNQPQH
j_call: TRBJ1-5
v_call: TRBV5-1

cdr3_aa: ASSLGTFLLDEQF
j_call: TRBJ2-1
v_call: TRBV28

cdr3_aa: ASSYWAGEDTQY
j_call: TRBJ2-3
v_call: TRBV6-5

cdr3_aa: ASSSLGTPTNYGYT
j_call: TRBJ1-2
v_call: TRBV19

cdr3_aa: ASSVDGGNQPQH
j_call: TRBJ1-5
v_call: TRBV9

cdr3_aa: ASSSGKGSSGNTIY
j_call: TRBJ1-3
v_call: TRBV25-1

cdr3_aa: ASSYSASYYPEQY
j_call: TRBJ2-7
v_call: TRBV6-5

cdr3_aa: ASSKGGTNEKLF
j_call: TRBJ1-4
v_call: TRBV28

cdr3_aa: AWSAYNEQF
j_call: TRBJ2-1
v_call: TRBV30

cdr3_aa: ASSTGFTGELF
j_call: TRBJ2-2
v_call: TRBV2

cdr3_aa: ASSPMSMEYEQY
j_call: TRBJ2-7
v_call: TRBV18

cdr3_aa: SVESSGGTEAF
j_call: TRBJ1-1
v_call: TRBV29-1

cdr3_aa: ASSTTSEVNTEAF
j_call: TRBJ1-1
v_call: TRBV18

cdr3_aa: ASSAGGGPDTQY
j_call: TRBJ2-3
v_call: TRBV9

cdr3_aa: ASSLGASGSRTDTQY
j_call: TRBJ2-3
v_call: TRBV5-1

cdr3_aa: ASRFPDTGELF
j_call: TRBJ2-2
v_call: TRBV5-1

cdr3_aa: SVDIGATDTQY
j_call: TRBJ2-3
v_call: TRBV29-1

cdr3_aa: ASSRATWDTEAF
j_call: TRBJ1-1
v_call: TRBV2

cdr3_aa: SARRDPQQF
j_call: TRBJ2-1
v_call: TRBV20-1

cdr3_aa: ASTISGSDIQY
j_call: TRBJ2-4
v_call: TRBV19

cdr3_aa: ASSPGQGIETQY
j_call: TRBJ2-5
v_call: TRBV4-1

cdr3_aa: ASSSQSGTQY
j_call: TRBJ2-3
v_call: TRBV27

cdr3_aa: ASSPTGLSSYEQY
j_call: TRBJ2-7
v_call: TRBV11-2

cdr3_aa: ASRVDESSYNEQF
j_call: TRBJ2-1
v_call: TRBV7-8

cdr3_aa: ASKRQGHFGTEAF
j_call: TRBJ1-1
v_call: TRBV25-1

cdr3_aa: ASSDGQGDGYT
j_call: TRBJ1-2
v_call: TRBV9

cdr3_aa: ASSSPGGIEAF
j_call: TRBJ1-1
v_call: TRBV11-2

cdr3_aa: AISGGSYEQY
j_call: TRBJ2-7
v_call: TRBV10-3

cdr3_aa: ASSPIPKGDTEAF
j_call: TRBJ1-1
v_call: TRBV11-2

cdr3_aa: ASSYSGGRDTEAF
j_call: TRBJ1-1
v_call: TRBV6-5

cdr3_aa: ASSREEGGVVAQY
j_call: TRBJ2-5
v_call: TRBV7-6

cdr3_aa: ASRGLAGEGEQF
j_call: TRBJ2-1
v_call: TRBV19

cdr3_aa: ASSPQGGRGNEQF
j_call: TRBJ2-1
v_call: TRBV28

cdr3_aa: ASSFYGSGSDTQY
j_call: TRBJ2-3
v_call: TRBV5-4

cdr3_aa: ASSWNRAAVSRSEQF
j_call: TRBJ2-1
v_call: TRBV5-1

cdr3_aa: ASSELTSGRPQETQY
j_call: TRBJ2-5
v_call: TRBV6-1

cdr3_aa: ASILAGTAGRDEQY
j_call: TRBJ2-7
v_call: TRBV28

cdr3_aa: ASSPSLNTGELF
j_call: TRBJ2-2
v_call: TRBV7-9

cdr3_aa: AISEVSEGAKNIQY
j_call: TRBJ2-4
v_call: TRBV10-3

cdr3_aa: ASTTEGVGGQPQH
j_call: TRBJ1-5
v_call: TRBV28

cdr3_aa: ASSYGTPLNEQF
j_call: TRBJ2-1
v_call: TRBV27

cdr3_aa: ASSSGDANTGELF
j_call: TRBJ2-2
v_call: TRBV13

cdr3_aa: ASSQGAQETQY
j_call: TRBJ2-5
v_call: TRBV19

cdr3_aa: AISGTSGGPTGELF
j_call: TRBJ2-2
v_call: TRBV10-3

cdr3_aa: ASSLDGPGLGETQY
j_call: TRBJ2-5
v_call: TRBV27

cdr3_aa: ASSLGTAGGQPQH
j_call: TRBJ1-5
v_call: TRBV11-2

cdr3_aa: ASSWDSTDTQY
j_call: TRBJ2-3
v_call: TRBV7-8

cdr3_aa: ASSFRSEGSNEQY
j_call: TRBJ2-7
v_call: TRBV5-6

cdr3_aa: ASSQGGGTRSYEQY
j_call: TRBJ2-7
v_call: TRBV4-1